The 21 T cell receptor beta chains given below trace back to one sample, sequenced in a study of identical twins. MiXCR, run by TCRdb on the 5' RACE reads, gives a single entry per CDR3 protein. Of roughly 250,000 distinct CDR3 sequences detected, 11% to 15% appear once; the ten largest clones hold around 9.5%. The sequenced sample was memory (CD45RO+) T cells sorted from blood. The source is a woman aged 18-35 years in good health.

This clonotype was picked up many times. The gene calls are TRBV12-3 or TRBV12-4 and TRBJ2-1; D possibly corresponds to TRBD1 (6 bases). Trimming pared 5 bases from V and 10 bases from J, leaving 9 bases between. The CDR3 runs to 11 residues. CDR3 in amino acids: CASSADREQFF. CDR3 DNA sequence: TGTGCCAGCAGTGCGGACAGAGAGCAGTTCTTC.

This clonotype turned up a few times. The chain carries TRBV20-1 and TRBJ2-7; D remains unclear. The CDR3 consists of 12 residues. CDR1 and CDR2 from the germline V gene are DFQATT and SNEGSKA (reference sequence). Trimming pared 3 bases from V and 2 bases from J, leaving 8 bases between. The CDR3 bases are TGCAGTGCTAGGAGTTCGACCTACGAGCAGTACTTC. It codes for CSARSSTYEQYF.

At least ten counts were recorded for this clonotype. This chain joins TRBV5-1 and TRBJ2-5, with TRBD2 matching over 7 bases. Germline CDR1 reads SGHRS; CDR2 reads YFSETQ. This CDR3 is 14 amino acids long. V lost 4 bases and J lost 5; bases outside the gene matches: 8. CDR3 residues: CASSVSGDGETQYF. The CDR3 DNA reads as TGCGCCAGCAGCGTGAGCGGGGACGGTGAGACCCAGTACTTC.

This clonotype was seen a handful of times. The chain combines TRBV5-1 with TRBJ1-1, with D unclear. CDR1 is SGHRS, CDR2 YFSETQ, per germline. CDR3 length: 15 amino acids. V gave up 1 base and J gave up 1 base, with 11 bases separating them. The DNA of the CDR3 is TGCGCCAGCAGCTTGCGGCCCTCGGGGAACACTGAAGCTTTCTTT. Protein sequence: CASSLRPSGNTEAFF. Using reference TRBV5-1 and TRBJ1-1 for the parts outside the CDR3, the full variable domain is KAGVTQTPRYLIKTRGQQVTLSCSPISGHRSVSWYQQTPGQGLQFLFEYFSETQRNKGNFPGRFSGRQFSNSRSEMNVSTLELGDSALYLCASSLRPSGNTEAFFGQGTRLTVV.

At least ten counts were recorded for this clonotype. The chain links TRBV5-1 to TRBJ1-1, with a possible D match to TRBD1 (6 bases). This CDR3 contains 15 residues. The germline V and J ends were trimmed by 4 bases and 1 base, with 14 bases remaining between them. From germline, CDR1 is SGHRS and CDR2 YFSETQ. The CDR3 protein is CASSPEGGRNTEAFF. The CDR3 DNA reads as TGCGCCAGCAGCCCGGAAGGGGGAAGGAACACTGAAGCTTTCTTT.

Ten or more counts support this clonotype. The chain recombines TRBV7-2 with TRBJ2-1; D may be TRBD2 (6 bases). The germline V and J ends were trimmed by 5 bases and 8 bases, with 19 bases remaining between them. The CDR3 extends over 15 amino acids. Germline values: CDR1 SGHTA, CDR2 FQGNSA. The CDR3 region is CASSKSGTEEYEQFF. DNA of the CDR3: TGTGCCAGCAGCAAATCCGGGACTGAGGAGTATGAGCAGTTCTTC.

The V call is TRBV7-8, the J call TRBJ2-3; tentative D call: TRBD1 (5 bases). The CDR3 runs 14 residues. Deletions cut 5 bases from V and 2 bases from J, with 11 bases between. Germline V lookup: CDR1 SGHVS, CDR2 FQNEAQ. The CDR3 nucleotides read TGTGCCAGCAGCCACAGACAGTTCACAGATACGCAGTATTTT. Amino acids: CASSHRQFTDTQYF.

This clonotype has more than one count but fewer than ten. This chain joins TRBV6-5 and TRBJ2-7, with D hard to call. The germline V gene has CDR1 MNHEY and CDR2 SVGAGI. V lost 4 bases to trimming and J lost 3 bases, with 13 bases between them. CDR3 length: 14 amino acids. The CDR3 DNA follows: TGTGCCAGCAGTTCTCAACAGATAAGCTACGAGCAGTACTTC. Its translation is CASSSQQISYEQYF.

This clonotype was seen more than once but under ten times. This sequence joins TRBV12-3 or TRBV12-4 and TRBJ2-7; a possible D gene is TRBD1 (6 bases). Trimming left V 1 base short and J 6 bases short, with 7 bases between. The CDR3 totals 12 residues. The CDR3 DNA follows: TGTGCCAGCAGTTTAGAAGGGGGCGAGCAGTACTTC. It yields the protein CASSLEGGEQYF.

This clonotype was counted at least ten times. V usage is TRBV2 and J usage is TRBJ1-5, with D perhaps TRBD1 (6 bases). The germline CDR1 and CDR2 sequences are SNHLY and FYNNEI. The CDR3 loop spans 15 amino acids. V was pared by 4 bases and J by 0 bases, with 10 bases between. The DNA of the CDR3 is TGTGCCAGCAGTGGGACAGCACATAGCAATCAGCCCCAGCATTTT. This codes for CASSGTAHSNQPQHF.

This clonotype was counted a few times. The chain is built from TRBV6-2 or TRBV6-3 and TRBJ2-3; D gene uncertain. CDR3 length: 15 residues. Germline values: CDR1 MNHEY, CDR2 SVGEGT. V lost 6 bases and J 0 bases, leaving 13 bases between the germline ends. For the CDR3, the DNA is TGTGCCAGCAGCCCTCCGCGTTCTAGCACAGATACGCAGTATTTT. Residues: CASSPPRSSTDTQYF.

V gene TRBV18 combines with J gene TRBJ2-2; the D is unclear. V was shortened by 2 bases and J by 5 bases, with 6 bases between the two germline ends. The CDR3 runs 13 residues. Per the germline V gene, CDR1 is KGHSH and CDR2 is LQKENI. This CDR3 is CASSPYETGELFF. CDR3 DNA sequence: TGTGCCAGCTCACCATACGAGACCGGGGAGCTGTTTTTT.

CDR3 coding DNA: TGTGCCAGTAGTGGCCGGCAGTACAGCGGCTACACCTTC. It translates to CASSGRQYSGYTF. This chain uses TRBV19 with TRBJ1-2; D remains unclear. Looked up from germline, CDR1 is LNHDA and CDR2 is SQIVND (reference sequence). The CDR3 consists of 13 residues. Between the trimmed V and J ends, which lost 5 bases and 8 bases, there was a span of 15 bases. Based on the CDR3 plus reference TRBV19 and TRBJ1-2, the full variable domain is DGGITQSPKYLFRKEGQNVTLSCEQNLNHDAMYWYRQDPGQGLRLIYYSQIVNDFQKGDIAEGYSVSREKKESFPLTVTSAQKNPTAFYLCASSGRQYSGYTFGSGTRLTVV.

The chain uses TRBV10-2 and TRBJ1-1, with a tentative D call TRBD1 (5 bases). CDR1 is WSHSY, CDR2 SAAADI, per germline. The CDR3 loop spans 14 amino acids. Trimming stripped 6 bases from V and 1 base from J, with 12 bases between. The CDR3: CASRPLDRNTEAFF. Written as DNA, the CDR3 is TGCGCCAGCAGACCTTTAGACAGGAACACTGAAGCTTTCTTT.

This clonotype was counted at least ten times. The chain has TRBV5-1 and TRBJ2-1, with 7 bases lining up with TRBD1. V was clipped by 4 bases and J by 2 bases; unmatched bases: 6. The CDR3 totals 15 residues. The germline V gene encodes CDR1 SGHRS and CDR2 YFSETQ. In DNA form, the CDR3 reads TGCGCCAGCAGCCTCGGACAGGACCCCTACAATGAGCAGTTCTTC. Its protein product is CASSLGQDPYNEQFF.

The chain joins TRBV6-1 to TRBJ2-5; possibly TRBD1 for D (5 bases). The V gene lost 6 bases and the J gene lost 9 bases, with 17 bases spanning the gap. CDR1 is MNHNS and CDR2 is SASEGT in the germline V gene. This CDR3 spans 13 amino acids. In DNA, the CDR3 is TGTGCCAGCAGAGGGGCTATTGCCACGGCCCAGTACTTC. Translated: CASRGAIATAQYF.

This clonotype has only a few counts. J is TRBJ1-1 and V is TRBV29-1; tentatively, D is TRBD1 (5 bases). V was shortened by 7 bases and J by 1 base, with 13 bases between the two germline ends. Germline CDR1 is SQVTM and CDR2 is ANQGSEA. The CDR3 extends over 13 amino acids. Written as DNA, the CDR3 is TGCAGCGCTTTGAACGGGGGGAACACTGAAGCTTTCTTT. As protein: CSALNGGNTEAFF.

V usage is TRBV24-1 and J usage is TRBJ2-3, with 8 bases fitting TRBD2. The CDR3 is made up of 16 amino acids. Germline CDR1 is KGHDR and CDR2 is SFDVKD. J gave up 1 base and V 5 bases, and 7 bases lay outside the gene matches. The chain's CDR3 is CATSASGGRGTDTQYF. CDR3 nucleotide sequence: TGTGCCACCAGTGCGTCGGGAGGGCGAGGCACAGATACGCAGTATTTT.

J is TRBJ2-3 and V is TRBV20-1, with D maybe TRBD2 (5 bases). The germline V gene has CDR1 DFQATT and CDR2 SNEGSKA (reference sequence). Trimming took 0 bases from V and 4 from J, leaving 17 bases between them. The CDR3 spans 16 residues. CDR3 amino acids: CSARDTGRGSPDTQYF. The CDR3 DNA reads as TGCAGTGCTAGAGATACGGGTCGAGGGTCCCCAGATACGCAGTATTTT.

This clonotype was counted between two and nine times. This chain links TRBV3-1 with TRBJ1-5, with D unclear. V was shortened by 1 base and J by 7 bases, with 8 bases between the two germline ends. Germline V gene sequence: CDR1 LGHDT, CDR2 YNNKEL (reference sequence). The CDR3 totals 13 residues. In nucleotides, the CDR3 is TGTGCCAGCAGCCAAGCCCGCAGGCAGCCCCAGCATTTT. It translates to CASSQARRQPQHF.

This clonotype was counted a few times. The V gene is TRBV11-2, the J gene TRBJ2-5; tentative D call: TRBD2 (6 bases). This CDR3 contains 15 residues. CDR1 SGHAT and CDR2 FQNNGV come from the germline V gene. V gave up 2 bases and J gave up 4 bases, with 14 bases separating them. The CDR3 is CASSLNIRGGETQYF. The CDR3, as DNA: TGTGCCAGCAGCTTAAATATAAGGGGAGGAGAGACCCAGTACTTC.